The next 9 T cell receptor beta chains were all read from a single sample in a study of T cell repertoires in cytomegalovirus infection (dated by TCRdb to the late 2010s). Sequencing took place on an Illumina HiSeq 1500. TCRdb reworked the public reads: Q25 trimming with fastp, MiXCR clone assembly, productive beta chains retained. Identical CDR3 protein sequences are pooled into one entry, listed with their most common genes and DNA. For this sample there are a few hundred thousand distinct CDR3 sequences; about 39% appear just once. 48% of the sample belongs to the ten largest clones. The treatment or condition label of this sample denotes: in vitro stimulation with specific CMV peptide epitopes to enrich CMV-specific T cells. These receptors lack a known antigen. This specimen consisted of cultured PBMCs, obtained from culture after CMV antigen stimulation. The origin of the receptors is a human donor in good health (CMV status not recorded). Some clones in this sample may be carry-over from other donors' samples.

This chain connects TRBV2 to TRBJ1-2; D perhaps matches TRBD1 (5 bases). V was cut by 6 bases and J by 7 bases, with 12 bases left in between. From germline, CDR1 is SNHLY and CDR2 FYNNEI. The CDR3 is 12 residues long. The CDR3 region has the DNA TGTGCCAGCAGCTCGACAGCTTTTGGCTACACCTTC. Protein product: CASSSTAFGYTF.

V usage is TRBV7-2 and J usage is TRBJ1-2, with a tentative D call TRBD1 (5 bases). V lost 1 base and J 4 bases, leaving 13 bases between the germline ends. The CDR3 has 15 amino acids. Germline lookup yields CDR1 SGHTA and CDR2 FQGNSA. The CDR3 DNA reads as TGTGCCAGCAGCTTAGTGGGTTGGGACCTCTATGGCTACACCTTC. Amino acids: CASSLVGWDLYGYTF.

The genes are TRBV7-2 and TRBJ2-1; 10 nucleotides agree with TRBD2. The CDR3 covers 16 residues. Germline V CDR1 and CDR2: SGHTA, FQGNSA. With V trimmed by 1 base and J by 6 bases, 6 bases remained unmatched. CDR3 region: CASSLGPSGGANEQFF. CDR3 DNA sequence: TGTGCCAGCAGCTTAGGACCCAGCGGGGGGGCCAATGAGCAGTTCTTC.

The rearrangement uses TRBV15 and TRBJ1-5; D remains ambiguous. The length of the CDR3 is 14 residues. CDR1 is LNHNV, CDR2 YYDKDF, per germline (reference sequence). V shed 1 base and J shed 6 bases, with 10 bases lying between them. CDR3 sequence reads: CATSRGLGRQPQHF. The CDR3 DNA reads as TGTGCCACCAGCAGAGGTCTAGGCCGTCAGCCCCAGCATTTT.

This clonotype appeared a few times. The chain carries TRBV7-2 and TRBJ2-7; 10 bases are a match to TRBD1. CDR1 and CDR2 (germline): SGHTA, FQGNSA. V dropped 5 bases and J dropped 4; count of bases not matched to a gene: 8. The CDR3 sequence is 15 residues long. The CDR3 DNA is TGTGCCAGCAGCCAGGAGACAGGGGGCGGGTACGAGCAGTACTTC. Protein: CASSQETGGGYEQYF.

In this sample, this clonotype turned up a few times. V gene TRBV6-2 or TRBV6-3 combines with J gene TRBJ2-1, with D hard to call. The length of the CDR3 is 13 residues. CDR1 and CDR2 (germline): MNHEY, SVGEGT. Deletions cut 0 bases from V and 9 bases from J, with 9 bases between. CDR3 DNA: TGTGCCAGCAGTTACTCGACTTTGGTTGAGCAGTTCTTC. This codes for CASSYSTLVEQFF.

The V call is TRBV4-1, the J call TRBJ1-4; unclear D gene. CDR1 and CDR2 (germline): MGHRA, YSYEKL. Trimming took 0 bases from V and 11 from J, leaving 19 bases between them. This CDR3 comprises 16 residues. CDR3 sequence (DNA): TGCGCCAGCAGCCAAGATCTAGAAGAGTATAGGTGGAAACTGTTTTTT. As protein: CASSQDLEEYRWKLFF.

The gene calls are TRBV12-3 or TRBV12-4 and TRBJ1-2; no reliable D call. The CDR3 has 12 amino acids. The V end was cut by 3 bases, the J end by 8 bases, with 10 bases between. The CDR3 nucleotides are TGTGCCAGCAGTTTGATCGAAGGGGGCTACACCTTC. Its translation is CASSLIEGGYTF.

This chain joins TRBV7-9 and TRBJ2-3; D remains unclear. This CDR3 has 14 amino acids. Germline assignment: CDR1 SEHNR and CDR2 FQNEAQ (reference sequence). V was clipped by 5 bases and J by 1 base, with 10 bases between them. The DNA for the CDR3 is TGTGCCAGCAGCGATGGTCTTCGCACAGATACGCAGTATTTT. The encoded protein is CASSDGLRTDTQYF.